A selection of T cell receptor beta chains follows, all from one sample in a study of blood T cells in healthy people across ages. TCRdb reprocessed the 5' RACE reads via MiXCR and lists one record per CDR3 protein. The sample carries roughly 680,000 distinct CDR3 sequences, roughly 21% recorded once. Material: blood. These receptors came from a man aged 70 or older in good health. Each CDR3 is given with its conserved first and last residue. The D gene is left open where the match is weak. Part of the rows lack a size; the others show once, few, many or a class for expanded clones.

J gene: TRBJ2-2
V gene: TRBV4-3
CDR3 length: 16
D gene: .
clone size: .
CDR3 DNA: TGCGCCAGCAGCCAAGATCTAAACAGAAACACCGGGGAGCTGTTTTTT
CDR3 protein: CASSQDLNRNTGELFF

J gene: TRBJ2-1
V gene: TRBV7-2
CDR3 length: 15
D gene: TRBD2
clone size: few
CDR3 DNA: TGTGCCAGCAGCTCAGGGCGGGAGCCCTATCGTGAGCAGTTCTTC
CDR3 protein: CASSSGREPYREQFF

J gene: TRBJ2-1
V gene: TRBV5-1
CDR3 length: 17
D gene: .
clone size: few
CDR3 DNA: TGCGCCAGCAGCTTGCTAGGGCGGAAGAGCCCCTACAATGAGCAGTTCTTC
CDR3 protein: CASSLLGRKSPYNEQFF

J gene: TRBJ2-7
V gene: TRBV5-6
CDR3 length: 15
D gene: .
clone size: once
CDR3 DNA: TGTGCCAGCAGCCGGCGGCTTGCCGTCCAGGCCGAGCAGTACTTC
CDR3 protein: CASSRRLAVQAEQYF

J gene: TRBJ2-1
V gene: TRBV29-1
CDR3 length: 13
D gene: .
clone size: .
CDR3 DNA: TGCAGCGTTGGGCAGGGTGGCTACAATGAGCAGTTCTTC
CDR3 protein: CSVGQGGYNEQFF

J gene: TRBJ1-2
V gene: TRBV5-1
CDR3 length: 14
D gene: TRBD1
clone size: few
CDR3 DNA: TGCGCCAGCAGCTTGGGGGACAGAAAGAATGGCTACACCTTC
CDR3 protein: CASSLGDRKNGYTF

J gene: TRBJ2-3
V gene: TRBV28
CDR3 length: 16
D gene: .
clone size: .
CDR3 DNA: TGTGCCAGCAGCACGCCCGGGACACGACGCACAGATACGCAGTATTTT
CDR3 protein: CASSTPGTRRTDTQYF

J gene: TRBJ1-4
V gene: TRBV18
CDR3 length: 14
D gene: .
clone size: few
CDR3 DNA: TGTGCCAGCTCACCACGAGGGGTGGATGAAAAACTGTTTTTT
CDR3 protein: CASSPRGVDEKLFF

J gene: TRBJ2-3
V gene: TRBV12-3/TRBV12-4
CDR3 length: 13
D gene: .
clone size: few
CDR3 DNA: TGTGCCAGCTCCGGGACGGCAGTAGATACGCAGTATTTT
CDR3 protein: CASSGTAVDTQYF

J gene: TRBJ2-5
V gene: TRBV7-3
CDR3 length: 16
D gene: .
clone size: many
CDR3 DNA: TGTGCCAGCAGCTTAACGGCAGGAGATTATCAAGAGACCCAGTACTTC
CDR3 protein: CASSLTAGDYQETQYF

J gene: TRBJ1-1
V gene: TRBV4-1
CDR3 length: 13
D gene: .
clone size: .
CDR3 DNA: TGCGCCAGCAGCCAAGATCTAGTGCGTGAAGCTTTCTTT
CDR3 protein: CASSQDLVREAFF

J gene: TRBJ1-1
V gene: TRBV5-1
CDR3 length: 14
D gene: .
clone size: few
CDR3 DNA: TGCGCCAGCCGTGCTGAGAGTCGGAACACTGAAGCTTTCTTT
CDR3 protein: CASRAESRNTEAFF

J gene: TRBJ2-1
V gene: TRBV7-3
CDR3 length: 14
D gene: .
clone size: .
CDR3 DNA: TGTGCCAGCAGCTTAAAACATGTGTCGGATGAGCAGTTCTTC
CDR3 protein: CASSLKHVSDEQFF

J gene: TRBJ2-4
V gene: TRBV5-6
CDR3 length: 19
D gene: TRBD1
clone size: .
CDR3 DNA: TGTGCCAGCAGCTTGGCTTCTTCGGGACAGGGTGGGGCCAAAAACATTCAGTACTTC
CDR3 protein: CASSLASSGQGGAKNIQYF

J gene: TRBJ2-7
V gene: TRBV29-1
CDR3 length: 13
D gene: .
clone size: many
CDR3 DNA: TGCAGCGTTTTGGCGTCCCCATCCTACGAGCAGTACTTC
CDR3 protein: CSVLASPSYEQYF

J gene: TRBJ2-3
V gene: TRBV20-1
CDR3 length: 14
D gene: .
clone size: few
CDR3 DNA: TGCAGTGCTTTACGCGAGGCTAGCACAGATACGCAGTATTTT
CDR3 protein: CSALREASTDTQYF

J gene: TRBJ2-2
V gene: TRBV6-6
CDR3 length: 13
D gene: TRBD2
clone size: .
CDR3 DNA: TGTGCCAGCAGTTATGGCGGGAGCGGGGAGCTGTTTTTT
CDR3 protein: CASSYGGSGELFF

J gene: TRBJ2-7
V gene: TRBV12-3/TRBV12-4
CDR3 length: 20
D gene: TRBD2
clone size: .
CDR3 DNA: TGTGCCAGCAGTTTACCGGGCACCCCCGGGACTAGCGGGATGTTGGGCGAGCAGTACTTC
CDR3 protein: CASSLPGTPGTSGMLGEQYF

J gene: TRBJ2-7
V gene: TRBV9
CDR3 length: 15
D gene: .
clone size: .
CDR3 DNA: TGTGCCAGCAGCGTAGCGAGTGCGGGCCTCTACGAGCAGTACTTC
CDR3 protein: CASSVASAGLYEQYF

J gene: TRBJ2-4
V gene: TRBV19
CDR3 length: 13
D gene: .
clone size: .
CDR3 DNA: TGTGCTGTTTCGGCCCTGGACAAAAACATTCAGTACTTC
CDR3 protein: CAVSALDKNIQYF

J gene: TRBJ2-7
V gene: TRBV28
CDR3 length: 14
D gene: .
clone size: few
CDR3 DNA: TGTGCCAGCAGTTTATCCCAGGCTTGGGACGAGCAGTACTTC
CDR3 protein: CASSLSQAWDEQYF

J gene: TRBJ2-1
V gene: TRBV7-3
CDR3 length: 12
D gene: .
clone size: few
CDR3 DNA: TGTGCCAGCAGCTTCGACAGCAATGAGCAGTTCTTC
CDR3 protein: CASSFDSNEQFF

J gene: TRBJ1-1
V gene: TRBV5-1
CDR3 length: 13
D gene: .
clone size: few
CDR3 DNA: TGCGCCAGCAATGGTCCAGCCAACTCTGAAGCTTTCTTT
CDR3 protein: CASNGPANSEAFF

J gene: TRBJ2-1
V gene: TRBV5-1
CDR3 length: 17
D gene: TRBD2
clone size: .
CDR3 DNA: TGCGCCAGCAGCTTCAGTCTAGCGGGAGTCCCGGGCGATGAGCAGTTCTTC
CDR3 protein: CASSFSLAGVPGDEQFF

J gene: TRBJ2-1
V gene: TRBV12-3/TRBV12-4
CDR3 length: 15
D gene: .
clone size: .
CDR3 DNA: TGTGCCAGCAGTGCAACAGTCGACCACTACAATGAGCAGTTCTTC
CDR3 protein: CASSATVDHYNEQFF

J gene: TRBJ2-1
V gene: TRBV9
CDR3 length: 14
D gene: .
clone size: few
CDR3 DNA: TGTGCCAGCAGCGTAGGGCCACTAGCCAATGAGCAGTTCTTC
CDR3 protein: CASSVGPLANEQFF

J gene: TRBJ2-7
V gene: TRBV29-1
CDR3 length: 16
D gene: .
clone size: many
CDR3 DNA: TGCAGCGTTGAAGATTCGGGGCCGGGCCAGAACTACGAGCAGTACTTC
CDR3 protein: CSVEDSGPGQNYEQYF

J gene: TRBJ2-5
V gene: TRBV3-1
CDR3 length: 15
D gene: TRBD2
clone size: .
CDR3 DNA: TGTGCCAGCAGCCAAGATGAGACTAGCCAAGAGACCCAGCACTTC
CDR3 protein: CASSQDETSQETQHF

J gene: TRBJ2-1
V gene: TRBV28
CDR3 length: 12
D gene: .
clone size: .
CDR3 DNA: TGTGCCAGCGCACAGGAATACAATGAGCAGTTCTTC
CDR3 protein: CASAQEYNEQFF

J gene: TRBJ2-1
V gene: TRBV4-1
CDR3 length: 16
D gene: TRBD2
clone size: .
CDR3 DNA: TGCGCCAGCAGCTTCAGAAACCCACTAGCGGATAATGAGCAGTTCTTC
CDR3 protein: CASSFRNPLADNEQFF

J gene: TRBJ2-1
V gene: TRBV7-3
CDR3 length: 13
D gene: .
clone size: .
CDR3 DNA: TGTGCCAGCAGCCCCGCCGGCTCCCGTGAGCAGTTCTTC
CDR3 protein: CASSPAGSREQFF

J gene: TRBJ1-1
V gene: TRBV6-5
CDR3 length: 12
D gene: .
clone size: few
CDR3 DNA: TGTGCCAGCTCTGCCCCGACACGTGAAGCTTTCTTT
CDR3 protein: CASSAPTREAFF

J gene: TRBJ1-4
V gene: TRBV28
CDR3 length: 14
D gene: .
clone size: many
CDR3 DNA: TGTGCCAGCAGTTCCCGGGCAGGCGGTGAAAAACTGTTTTTT
CDR3 protein: CASSSRAGGEKLFF

J gene: TRBJ2-7
V gene: TRBV5-1
CDR3 length: 15
D gene: .
clone size: .
CDR3 DNA: TGCGCCAGCAGCTTAGGGGGCGCGGGGTCCTACGAGCAGTACTTC
CDR3 protein: CASSLGGAGSYEQYF

J gene: TRBJ2-5
V gene: TRBV11-1
CDR3 length: 20
D gene: TRBD1
clone size: .
CDR3 DNA: TGTGCCAGCAGCTTAGCAATTGGCCTCTGGGCAGGGGGATTCCAAGAGACCCAGTACTTC
CDR3 protein: CASSLAIGLWAGGFQETQYF

J gene: TRBJ1-1
V gene: TRBV20-1
CDR3 length: 13
D gene: .
clone size: few
CDR3 DNA: TGCAGTGCTAGCGCGCAGATAGGCACTGAAGCTTTCTTT
CDR3 protein: CSASAQIGTEAFF

J gene: TRBJ2-1
V gene: TRBV2
CDR3 length: 16
D gene: TRBD2
clone size: .
CDR3 DNA: TGTGCCAGCAGTGATCAGACTAGCGGGAGGTCCCATGAGCAGTTCTTC
CDR3 protein: CASSDQTSGRSHEQFF

J gene: TRBJ1-4
V gene: TRBV6-1
CDR3 length: 14
D gene: .
clone size: .
CDR3 DNA: TGTGCCAGCAGTACAGGGATGACTAATGAAAAACTGTTTTTT
CDR3 protein: CASSTGMTNEKLFF

J gene: TRBJ2-7
V gene: TRBV6-5
CDR3 length: 15
D gene: TRBD2
clone size: .
CDR3 DNA: TGTGCCAGCAGCACCAGGCGGGAGGCAACCTACGAGCAGTACTTC
CDR3 protein: CASSTRREATYEQYF

J gene: TRBJ1-2
V gene: TRBV20-1
CDR3 length: 13
D gene: .
clone size: many
CDR3 DNA: TGCAGTGCTAGAGATGGGGGAATCTCTGGCTACACCTTC
CDR3 protein: CSARDGGISGYTF

J gene: TRBJ2-7
V gene: TRBV4-3
CDR3 length: 16
D gene: .
clone size: few
CDR3 DNA: TGCGCCAGCAGCCAGCTCCTTGACACTCCTTTCTACGAGCAGTACTTC
CDR3 protein: CASSQLLDTPFYEQYF

J gene: TRBJ2-5
V gene: TRBV2
CDR3 length: 15
D gene: TRBD2
clone size: .
CDR3 DNA: TGTGCCAGCAGTGTAGTTGCGGGAGATGGAGAGACCCAGTACTTC
CDR3 protein: CASSVVAGDGETQYF

J gene: TRBJ1-1
V gene: TRBV7-2
CDR3 length: 13
D gene: TRBD1
clone size: few
CDR3 DNA: TGTGCCAGCAGCCCCCGGGACAGGGGGCCAGCTTTCTTT
CDR3 protein: CASSPRDRGPAFF

J gene: TRBJ2-3
V gene: TRBV4-1
CDR3 length: 16
D gene: TRBD2
clone size: few
CDR3 DNA: TGCGCCAGCAGCCCCCGGGGTAGCGGGTTGGGGGATACGCAGTATTTT
CDR3 protein: CASSPRGSGLGDTQYF

J gene: TRBJ1-5
V gene: TRBV20-1
CDR3 length: 13
D gene: .
clone size: .
CDR3 DNA: TGCAGTGCTAGTTTCCATAGCAATCAGCCCCAGCATTTT
CDR3 protein: CSASFHSNQPQHF

J gene: TRBJ2-5
V gene: TRBV29-1
CDR3 length: 13
D gene: TRBD2
clone size: few
CDR3 DNA: TGCAGCGTTGAAGAGGCGGGAGGGCGGACCCAGTACTTC
CDR3 protein: CSVEEAGGRTQYF

J gene: TRBJ2-1
V gene: TRBV4-1
CDR3 length: 17
D gene: TRBD2
clone size: .
CDR3 DNA: TGCGCCAGCAGCCAAGAAAATGTTGCTAGCGGGGGGGATGAGCAGTTCTTC
CDR3 protein: CASSQENVASGGDEQFF

J gene: TRBJ2-7
V gene: TRBV6-5
CDR3 length: 13
D gene: TRBD2
clone size: many
CDR3 DNA: TGTGCCAGTAAGCGGGGCTTCTCCTACGAGCAGTACTTC
CDR3 protein: CASKRGFSYEQYF

J gene: TRBJ2-4
V gene: TRBV20-1
CDR3 length: 15
D gene: TRBD2
clone size: few
CDR3 DNA: TGCAGTGCTCTGACTAGCGGGAGGATGGAAAACATTCAGTACTTC
CDR3 protein: CSALTSGRMENIQYF

J gene: TRBJ1-4
V gene: TRBV6-5
CDR3 length: 15
D gene: .
clone size: .
CDR3 DNA: TGTGCCAGCAGTTACTCGCCGAACGCCGAGGAAAAACTGTTTTTT
CDR3 protein: CASSYSPNAEEKLFF

J gene: TRBJ2-7
V gene: TRBV7-2
CDR3 length: 13
D gene: .
clone size: few
CDR3 DNA: TGTGCCAGCAGCAGACGGGCAGGGGTCGAGCAGTACTTC
CDR3 protein: CASSRRAGVEQYF

J gene: TRBJ2-3
V gene: TRBV28
CDR3 length: 16
D gene: TRBD2
clone size: few
CDR3 DNA: TGTGCCAGCAGCGTCACTAGCGGGAGAAGTACAGATACGCAGTATTTT
CDR3 protein: CASSVTSGRSTDTQYF

J gene: TRBJ2-7
V gene: TRBV18
CDR3 length: 12
D gene: .
clone size: few
CDR3 DNA: TGTGCCAGCTCACCCTCAGGGGTTGAGCAGTACTTC
CDR3 protein: CASSPSGVEQYF

J gene: TRBJ2-2
V gene: TRBV12-3/TRBV12-4
CDR3 length: 14
D gene: .
clone size: few
CDR3 DNA: TGTGCCAGCCAGAAGTCTGCGAACACCGGGGAGCTGTTTTTT
CDR3 protein: CASQKSANTGELFF